This T cell receptor beta chain is drawn from a study of blood T cell repertoires in COVID-19. The wider study: From the United States, Italy and Spain came samples of acute and convalescent COVID-19. T cells, B-cell-depleted T cells, or PBMCs supplied cDNA or gDNA.

Per the original methods: Reference gene primers were amplified, and this amplification served to estimate nucleated cell counts. Method: immunoSEQ multiplex PCR; TCRdb's copy keeps in-frame clones and lacks some. D and trimming come from the DNA, and the V and J calls and clone size come from that table. This repertoire shows around 130,000 clones, about 82% found once; its top ten account for approximately 16%. Germline trimming cut 6 bases from V and 6 bases from J; bases unmatched to any gene: 6. There are 15 residues in the CDR3. The germline CDR1 and CDR2 sequences are ENHRY and SYGVKD. Sample: peripheral blood. The TCR comes from a man between 60 and 75 years old with active or convalescent COVID-19. The chain links TRBV10-3 to TRBJ2-2, with 11 positions matching TRBD1. The CDR3 bases are TGTGCCATCAGGTTGCCGGGACAGGGGGCCGGGGAGCTGTTTTTT. Protein: CAIRLPGQGAGELFF.